Shown below are 23 T cell receptor beta chains from a single sample sequenced in a study of beta chain features in type 1 diabetes. Reverse transcribing all isolated RNA meant expressed TCRB transcripts were sequenced. Produced via immunoSEQ multiplex PCR; TCRdb's table is partial and in-frame only. Here the sample spans hundreds of thousands of clones, roughly 12% being singletons. The sequenced sample was naive CD4+ T cells from blood. The receptors here all came from a man aged 18 to 30 in good health.

J is TRBJ2-7 and V is TRBV7-2; 14 bases are shared with TRBD2. The CDR3 is made up of 14 amino acids. V shed 5 bases and J 9 bases; nucleotides not matched to a gene: 6. Germline V gives CDR1 SGHTA, CDR2 FQGNSA. CDR3 protein: CASSQGLAGEVQYF. The CDR3 DNA reads TGTGCCAGCAGCCAGGGACTAGCGGGAGAGGTGCAGTACTTC.

This chain joins TRBV28 and TRBJ1-2; D is uncertain. There are 13 residues in the CDR3. Trimming left V 6 bases short and J 4 bases short, with 12 bases between. Germline CDR1 is MDHEN and CDR2 is SYDVKM. CDR3 protein: CASRATGSYGYTF. CDR3 bases: TGTGCCAGCAGGGCCACCGGGTCCTATGGCTACACCTTC.

V is TRBV30 and J is TRBJ2-3; TRBD1 matches 12 bases. Unmatched junction bases numbered 11, after V lost 3 bases and J lost 1 base. The germline V gene has CDR1 GTSNPN and CDR2 SVGIG (reference sequence). The CDR3 is made up of 18 amino acids. The DNA of the CDR3 is TGTGCCTGGAGGCGAAGACGCCGGGACAGGGGGCGCACAGATACGCAGTATTTT. This sequence encodes CAWRRRRRDRGRTDTQYF.

The chain has TRBV30 and TRBJ2-5, with 9 bases that match TRBD2. The DNA end lines up better with TRBJ2-7; the J call may be wrong. The germline CDR1 and CDR2 sequences are GTSNPN and SVGIG (reference sequence). The CDR3 has 18 amino acids. The CDR3: CAWTPRVRGAAGGVEQYF. Here the CDR3 DNA reads TGTGCCTGGACCCCTAGAGTACGGGGAGCGGCGGGAGGGGTCGAGCAGTACTTC.

This clone was observed a few times. DNA of the CDR3: TGTGCCAGCTCACGAGATAATCAACAGGGGTACGGCACTGAAGCTTTCTTT. Protein product: CASSRDNQQGYGTEAFF. The chain carries TRBV18 and TRBJ1-1; 7 nucleotides align to TRBD1. The CDR3 has 17 amino acids. The V gene end was trimmed by 4 bases and the J gene end by 4 bases; junction bases not matched to a gene: 15. The germline CDR1 and CDR2 sequences are KGHSH and LQKENI.

The V gene is TRBV20-1, the J gene TRBJ1-2, with D perhaps matching TRBD1 (5 bases). Germline V lookup: CDR1 DFQATT, CDR2 SNEGSKA (reference sequence). This CDR3 has 11 amino acids. Between the trimmed V and J ends, which lost 7 bases and 3 bases, there was a span of 9 bases. CDR3 protein: CSVGRDYGYTF. CDR3 bases: TGCAGTGTAGGCAGGGACTATGGCTACACCTTC.

The rearrangement joins TRBV7-2 to TRBJ1-2; 9 nucleotides line up with TRBD1. In germline, CDR1 is SGHTA, CDR2 FQGNSA. The CDR3 loop spans 16 amino acids. The trim removed 5 bases at V and 7 bases at J, leaving 14 bases unmatched. CDR3 nucleotides: TGTGCCAGCAGCGCCCTCCCCGGGGGACAGGGAGGTGGCTACACCTTC. This translates into CASSALPGGQGGGYTF.

The genes are TRBV11-2 and TRBJ1-1, with a tentative D call TRBD1 (5 bases). The CDR3 is 16 residues long. The germline CDR1 and CDR2 sequences are SGHAT and FQNNGV. Trimming cost V 1 base and J 4 bases, with 16 bases left between them. DNA of the CDR3: TGTGCCAGCAGCTTAGTCAGACAGCCCCTGGGCACTGAAGCTTTCTTT. Translation gives CASSLVRQPLGTEAFF.

The V call is TRBV30, the J call TRBJ1-5, with D perhaps matching TRBD1 (5 bases). The CDR3 consists of 14 residues. Trimming cost V 1 base and J 5 bases, with 12 bases left between them. The germline gives CDR1 GTSNPN, CDR2 SVGIG (reference sequence). The CDR3 loop is CAWSGDGGDQPQHF. CDR3 DNA sequence: TGTGCCTGGAGTGGGGACGGCGGGGATCAGCCCCAGCATTTT.

Only a few counts were recorded for this clone. The chain uses TRBV7-9 and TRBJ1-2; perhaps TRBD1 as D (5 bases). The germline CDR1 and CDR2 sequences are SEHNR and FQNEAQ (reference sequence). The germline V and J ends were trimmed by 1 base and 3 bases, with 6 bases remaining between them. The CDR3 loop spans 13 amino acids. In DNA form, the CDR3 reads TGTGCCAGCAGCTTAGTGACAGACTATGGCTACACCTTC. Amino acids: CASSLVTDYGYTF.

This clone was detected a few times. CDR3 sequence (DNA): TGTGCCAGCAGCCAGGGTTTGCTAGCGCCCCAGCATTTT. Translation: CASSQGLLAPQHF. The gene calls are TRBV14 and TRBJ1-5; D gene unclear. Between the trimmed V and J ends, which lost 3 bases and 9 bases, there was a span of 12 bases. Germline loops: CDR1 SGHDN, CDR2 FVKESK. The CDR3 runs 13 residues. Supplemented by reference TRBV14 and TRBJ1-5, the full variable domain reads EAGVTQFPSHSVIEKGQTVTLRCDPISGHDNLYWYRRVMGKEIKFLLHFVKESKQDESGMPNNRFLAERTGGTYSTLKVQPAELEDSGVYFCASSQGLLAPQHFGDGTRLSIL.

In its sample, this clone was seen a few times. J is TRBJ2-5 and V is TRBV7-9; 10 nucleotides match TRBD1. CDR1 is SEHNR and CDR2 is FQNEAQ in the germline V gene (reference sequence). This CDR3 is built from 15 residues. J gave up 5 bases and V 5 bases, and 8 bases lay outside the gene matches. CDR3 amino acids: CASSGGQGVGETQYF. CDR3 coding DNA: TGTGCCAGCAGCGGAGGACAGGGGGTGGGGGAGACCCAGTACTTC.

This clone was counted a few times. V is TRBV7-2 and J is TRBJ1-5; no reliable D call. This CDR3 region has 14 residues. In germline, CDR1 is SGHTA, CDR2 FQGNSA. Deletions cut 5 bases from V and 5 bases from J, with 13 bases between. CDR3 region: CASSRSGSDQPQHF. The CDR3, as DNA: TGTGCCAGCAGCCGCTCGGGGTCGGATCAGCCCCAGCATTTT.

This clone showed up just a few times. The V and J genes are TRBV5-1 and TRBJ2-3, with 10 bases aligning to TRBD2. CDR1 SGHRS and CDR2 YFSETQ come from the germline V gene. Unmatched junction bases numbered 3, after V lost 5 bases and J lost 0 bases. The CDR3 runs to 15 residues. CDR3 protein: CASRLAGSSTDTQYF. CDR3 coding DNA: TGCGCCAGCAGACTAGCGGGGTCTAGCACAGATACGCAGTATTTT.

The V and J genes are TRBV25-1 and TRBJ2-5; TRBD1 matches at 9 bases. V shed 4 bases, J shed 7 bases, and the junction held 10 bases outside the gene matches. Looked up from germline, CDR1 is MGHDK and CDR2 is SYGVNS. This CDR3 is 15 amino acids long. The CDR3 loop reads CASSARDRAVGTQYF. The CDR3 DNA sequence: TGTGCCAGCAGTGCCCGGGACAGGGCTGTGGGGACCCAGTACTTC.

This clone was seen only a few times. The rearrangement joins TRBV11-3 to TRBJ2-5; D is perhaps TRBD2 (5 bases). Germline-derived CDR1 and CDR2 are SGHNT and YENEEA. The CDR3 has 16 amino acids. Trimming cost V 5 bases and J 4 bases, with 20 bases left between them. The CDR3 DNA sequence: TGTGCCAGCAGCCAACGCTCGACGGGGTTTGGAGAGACCCAGTACTTC. Protein product: CASSQRSTGFGETQYF.

The V and J genes are TRBV7-9 and TRBJ1-1; D remains ambiguous. Germline CDR1 is SEHNR and CDR2 is FQNEAQ (reference sequence). The germline V and J ends were trimmed by 4 bases and 1 base, with 4 bases remaining between them. The CDR3 has 12 residues. The CDR3 bases are TGTGCCAGCAGCTCCAGGAACACTGAAGCTTTCTTT. Translation gives CASSSRNTEAFF.

In this sample, this clone turned up a few times. The genes are TRBV18 and TRBJ1-2; D gene unclear. The CDR3 is made up of 13 amino acids. Germline lookup yields CDR1 KGHSH and CDR2 LQKENI. Trimming left V 3 bases short and J 7 bases short, with 12 bases between. CDR3 in amino acids: CASSPPGFPGYTF. In nucleotides, the CDR3 is TGTGCCAGCTCACCTCCGGGATTTCCTGGCTACACCTTC.

V and J are TRBV28 and TRBJ1-2; possibly TRBD1 for D (5 bases). CDR3 length: 15 residues. Germline-derived CDR1 and CDR2 are MDHEN and SYDVKM. V lost 5 bases to trimming and J lost 2 bases, with 15 bases between them. DNA for the CDR3: TGTGCCAGCAGTCGTCCGACAGCACAAAACTATGGCTACACCTTC. It specifies CASSRPTAQNYGYTF.

The chain links TRBV30 to TRBJ2-5; 8 nucleotides match TRBD2. The end of the DNA is better explained by TRBJ2-7, so the J call may be wrong. The germline CDR1 and CDR2 sequences are GTSNPN and SVGIG (reference sequence). The CDR3 has 14 amino acids. This CDR3 is CAWSVFSGTDEQYF. The CDR3 DNA reads as TGTGCCTGGAGTGTATTTAGCGGGACGGACGAGCAGTACTTC.

The chain uses TRBV18 and TRBJ2-5; D not resolved. The germline V and J ends were trimmed by 4 bases and 1 base, with 7 bases remaining between them. CDR1 KGHSH and CDR2 LQKENI come from the germline V gene. The CDR3 extends over 13 amino acids. The CDR3 bases are TGTGCCAGCTCACTCGGGTTCCAAGAGACCCAGTACTTC. This codes for CASSLGFQETQYF. Full variable domain (remainder filled in from reference TRBV18 and TRBJ2-5): NAGVMQNPRHLVRRRGQEARLRCSPMKGHSHVYWYRQLPEEGLKFMVYLQKENIIDESGMPKERFSAEFPKEGPSILRIQQVVRGDSAAYFCASSLGFQETQYFGPGTRLLVL.

This clone was seen only a few times. V usage is TRBV29-1 and J usage is TRBJ2-5; D possibly corresponds to TRBD1 (5 bases). The CDR3 is 14 amino acids. In germline, CDR1 is SQVTM, CDR2 ANQGSEA. V gave up 4 bases and J gave up 0 bases, with 12 bases separating them. CDR3 DNA: TGCAGCGTTGTGACAGCTCCGTACCAAGAGACCCAGTACTTC. Translated, it gives CSVVTAPYQETQYF. The full variable domain, with the rest looked up from reference TRBV29-1 and TRBJ2-5, is SAVISQKPSRDICQRGTSLTIQCQVDSQVTMMFWYRQQPGQSLTLIATANQGSEATYESGFVIDKFPISRPNLTFSTLTVSNMSPEDSSIYLCSVVTAPYQETQYFGPGTRLLVL.

This chain joins TRBV19 and TRBJ2-1, with a weak D call TRBD2 (5 bases). There are 15 residues in the CDR3. The germline CDR1 and CDR2 sequences are LNHDA and SQIVND (reference sequence). Between the trimmed V and J ends, which lost 5 bases and 3 bases, there was a span of 14 bases. CDR3 coding DNA: TGTGCCAGTAGTCTAGGACTCGAACTCTACAATGAGCAGTTCTTC. It specifies CASSLGLELYNEQFF. Filled out from reference TRBV19 and TRBJ2-1, the complete variable domain reads DGGITQSPKYLFRKEGQNVTLSCEQNLNHDAMYWYRQDPGQGLRLIYYSQIVNDFQKGDIAEGYSVSREKKESFPLTVTSAQKNPTAFYLCASSLGLELYNEQFFGPGTRLTVL.